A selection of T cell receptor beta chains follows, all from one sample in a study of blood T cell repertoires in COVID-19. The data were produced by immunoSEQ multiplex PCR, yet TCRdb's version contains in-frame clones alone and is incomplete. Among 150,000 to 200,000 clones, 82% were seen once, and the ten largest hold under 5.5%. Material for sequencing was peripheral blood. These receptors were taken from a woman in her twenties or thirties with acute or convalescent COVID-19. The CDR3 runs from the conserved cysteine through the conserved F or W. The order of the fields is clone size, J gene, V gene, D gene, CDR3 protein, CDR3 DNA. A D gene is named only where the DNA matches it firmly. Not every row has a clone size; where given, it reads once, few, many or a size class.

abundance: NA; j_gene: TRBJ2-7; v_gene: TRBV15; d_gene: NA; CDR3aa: CATSLKDIPYEQYF; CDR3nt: TGTGCCACCAGCTTAAAGGACATTCCCTACGAGCAGTACTTC
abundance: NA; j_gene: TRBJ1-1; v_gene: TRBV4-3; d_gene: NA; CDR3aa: CASSQDLLGPGGNTEAFF; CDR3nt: TGCGCCAGCAGCCAAGATCTCCTGGGGCCCGGGGGGAACACTGAAGCTTTCTTT
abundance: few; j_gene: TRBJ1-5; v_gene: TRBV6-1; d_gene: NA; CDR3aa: CASSEQTNQPQHF; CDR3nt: TGTGCCAGCAGTGAACAGACAAATCAGCCCCAGCATTTT
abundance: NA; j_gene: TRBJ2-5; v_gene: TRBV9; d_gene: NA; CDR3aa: CASSPGTLYQETQYF; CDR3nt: TGTGCCAGCAGCCCCGGGACATTGTACCAAGAGACCCAGTACTTC
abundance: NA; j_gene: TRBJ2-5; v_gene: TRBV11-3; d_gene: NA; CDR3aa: CASSLGREVVETQYF; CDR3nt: TGTGCCAGCAGCTTAGGGAGGGAGGTAGTAGAGACCCAGTACTTC
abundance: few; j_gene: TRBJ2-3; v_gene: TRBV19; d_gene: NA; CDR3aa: CASSIGGPDTQYF; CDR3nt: TGTGCCAGTAGTATAGGTGGGCCAGATACGCAGTATTTT
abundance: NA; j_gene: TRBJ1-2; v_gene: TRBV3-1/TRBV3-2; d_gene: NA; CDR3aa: CASSLDSGYTF; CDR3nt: TGTGCCAGCAGCCTGGACAGCGGCTACACCTTC
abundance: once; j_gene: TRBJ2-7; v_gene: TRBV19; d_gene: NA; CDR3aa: CASSNSTSSREQYF; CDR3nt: TGTGCCAGTAGTAATTCAACTAGTTCACGGGAGCAGTACTTC
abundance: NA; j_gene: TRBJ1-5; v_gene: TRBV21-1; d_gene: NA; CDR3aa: CASSKVESETGSYQPQHF; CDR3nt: TGTGCCAGCAGCAAAGTAGAGTCGGAGACAGGGTCATATCAGCCCCAGCATTTT
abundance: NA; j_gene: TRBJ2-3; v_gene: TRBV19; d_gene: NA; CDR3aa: CASIRGDTQYF; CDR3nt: TGTGCCAGTATTCGGGGGGATACGCAGTATTTT
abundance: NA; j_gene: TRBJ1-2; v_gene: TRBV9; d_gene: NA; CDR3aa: CASSAVNYGYTF; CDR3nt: TGTGCCAGCAGCGCGGTTAACTATGGCTACACCTTC
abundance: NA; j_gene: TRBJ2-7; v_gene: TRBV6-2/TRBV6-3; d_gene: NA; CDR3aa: CASSYSGSDPIYEQYF; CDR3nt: TGTGCCAGCAGTTACAGCGGATCGGACCCGATCTACGAGCAGTACTTC
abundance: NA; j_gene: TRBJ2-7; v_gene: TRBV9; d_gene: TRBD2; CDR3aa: CASSVASGSYEQYF; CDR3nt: TGTGCCAGCAGCGTAGCTAGCGGGAGCTACGAGCAGTACTTC
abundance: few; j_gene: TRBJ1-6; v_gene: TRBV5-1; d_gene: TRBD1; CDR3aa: CASSPQGDNSPLHF; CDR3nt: TGCGCCAGCAGCCCACAGGGGGATAATTCACCCCTCCACTTT
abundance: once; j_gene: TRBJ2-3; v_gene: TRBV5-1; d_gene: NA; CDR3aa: CASSLGSATDTQYF; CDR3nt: TGCGCCAGCAGCTTGGGGAGCGCCACAGATACGCAGTATTTT
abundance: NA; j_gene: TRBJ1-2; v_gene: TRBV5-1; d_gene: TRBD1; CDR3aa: CASRTGTGVSYGYTF; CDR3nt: TGCGCCAGCAGAACCGGGACAGGGGTGTCCTATGGCTACACCTTC
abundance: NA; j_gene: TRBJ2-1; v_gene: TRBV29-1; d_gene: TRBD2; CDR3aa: CSAGLAGGMYNEQFF; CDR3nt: TGCAGCGCGGGACTAGCGGGGGGCATGTACAATGAGCAGTTCTTC
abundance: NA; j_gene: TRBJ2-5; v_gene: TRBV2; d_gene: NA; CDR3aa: CASSPYPGQKETQYF; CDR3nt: TGTGCCAGCAGTCCCTATCCCGGACAGAAAGAGACCCAGTACTTC
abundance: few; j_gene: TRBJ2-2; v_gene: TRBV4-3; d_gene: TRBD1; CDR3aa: CASSQDLADRGIVGELFF; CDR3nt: TGCGCCAGCAGCCAAGATCTTGCGGACAGGGGTATTGTCGGGGAGCTGTTTTTT
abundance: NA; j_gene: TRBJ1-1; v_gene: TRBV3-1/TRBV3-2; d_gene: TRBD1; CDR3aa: CASSQDEGADEAFF; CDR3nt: TGTGCCAGCAGCCAAGATGAGGGGGCAGATGAAGCTTTCTTT
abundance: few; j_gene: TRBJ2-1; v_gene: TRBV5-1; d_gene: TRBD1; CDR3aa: CASSQTGDSNEQFF; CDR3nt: TGCGCCAGCAGCCAGACAGGGGATAGCAATGAGCAGTTCTTC
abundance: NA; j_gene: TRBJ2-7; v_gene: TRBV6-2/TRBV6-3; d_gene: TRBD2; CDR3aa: CASSTRPPSGSRYEQYF; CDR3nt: TGTGCCAGCAGCACCCGACCCCCCAGCGGGAGTCGGTACGAGCAGTACTTC
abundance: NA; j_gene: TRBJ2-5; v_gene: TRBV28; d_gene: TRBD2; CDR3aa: CASSILAGVETQYF; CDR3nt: TGTGCCAGCAGTATCCTAGCGGGAGTAGAGACCCAGTACTTC
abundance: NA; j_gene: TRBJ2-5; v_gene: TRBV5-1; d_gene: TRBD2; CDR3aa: CASSSSGLAGQETQYF; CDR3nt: TGCGCCAGCAGCTCGTCGGGACTAGCGGGACAAGAGACCCAGTACTTC
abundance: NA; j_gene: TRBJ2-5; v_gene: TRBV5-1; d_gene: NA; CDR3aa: CASSLDSRQETQYF; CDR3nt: TGCGCCAGCAGCTTGGACAGCCGACAAGAGACCCAGTACTTC
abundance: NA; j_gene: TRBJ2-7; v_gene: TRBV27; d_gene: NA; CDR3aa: CASSWTTSVYEQYF; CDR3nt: TGTGCCAGCAGTTGGACAACCTCCGTCTACGAGCAGTACTTC
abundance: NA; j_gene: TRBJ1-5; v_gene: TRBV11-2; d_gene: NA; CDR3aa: CASSLAGSDQPQHF; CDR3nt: TGTGCCAGCAGCTTAGCCGGAAGCGATCAGCCCCAGCATTTT
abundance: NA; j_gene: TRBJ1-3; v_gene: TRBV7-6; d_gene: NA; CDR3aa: CASSSSPSGNTIYF; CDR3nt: TGTGCCAGCAGCTCTTCCCCTTCTGGAAACACCATATATTTT
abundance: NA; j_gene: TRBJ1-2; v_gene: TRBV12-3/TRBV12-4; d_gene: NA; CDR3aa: CASSNTVNYGYTF; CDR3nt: TGTGCCAGCAGTAACACAGTTAACTATGGCTACACCTTC
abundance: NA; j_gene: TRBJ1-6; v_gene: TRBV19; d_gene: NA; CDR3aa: CASSTGNSPLHF; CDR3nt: TGTGCCAGTAGTACGGGGAACTCACCCCTCCACTTT
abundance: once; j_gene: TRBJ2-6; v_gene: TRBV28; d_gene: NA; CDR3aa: CASSLETSISGANVLTF; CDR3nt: TGTGCCAGCAGTTTAGAGACATCAATCTCTGGGGCCAACGTCCTGACTTTC
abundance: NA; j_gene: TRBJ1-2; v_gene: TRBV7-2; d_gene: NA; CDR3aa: CASSSTTGLLDGYTF; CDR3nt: TGTGCCAGCAGCTCGACTACAGGGTTATTGGATGGCTACACCTTC
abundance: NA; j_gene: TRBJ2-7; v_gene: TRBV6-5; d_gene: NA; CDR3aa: CASSIHQRSSYEQYF; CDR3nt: TGTGCCAGCAGTATCCACCAGCGGAGCTCCTACGAGCAGTACTTC
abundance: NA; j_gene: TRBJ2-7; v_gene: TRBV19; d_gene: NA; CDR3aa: CASSMDSYEQYF; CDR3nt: TGTGCCAGTAGTATGGACAGCTACGAGCAGTACTTC
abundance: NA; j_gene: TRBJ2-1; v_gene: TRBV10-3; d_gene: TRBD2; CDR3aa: CAISAMEGGLVYNEQFF; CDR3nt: TGTGCCATCAGTGCGATGGAGGGGGGACTAGTCTACAATGAGCAGTTCTTC
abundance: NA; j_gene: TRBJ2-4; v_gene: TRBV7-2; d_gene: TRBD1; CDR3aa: CASSLGFDRAKNIQYF; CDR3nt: TGTGCCAGCAGCTTAGGTTTCGACAGGGCTAAAAACATTCAGTACTTC
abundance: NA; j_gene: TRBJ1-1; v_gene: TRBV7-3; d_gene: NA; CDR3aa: CASSLTPVTEAFF; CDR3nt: TGTGCCAGCAGCTTAACCCCCGTCACTGAAGCTTTCTTT
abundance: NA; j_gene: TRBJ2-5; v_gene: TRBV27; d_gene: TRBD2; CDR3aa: CASSIPGGVTQYF; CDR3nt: TGTGCCAGCAGTATCCCCGGGGGGGTGACCCAGTACTTC
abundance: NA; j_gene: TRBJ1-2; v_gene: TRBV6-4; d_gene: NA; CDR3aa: CASSDGPVRGYTF; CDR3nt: TGTGCCAGCAGTGACGGACCCGTACGCGGGTACACCTTC
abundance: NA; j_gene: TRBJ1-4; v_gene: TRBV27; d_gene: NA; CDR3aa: CASCFGGRGRVNEKLFF; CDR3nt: TGTGCCAGCTGTTTTGGGGGGCGGGGGAGGGTTAATGAAAAACTGTTTTTT
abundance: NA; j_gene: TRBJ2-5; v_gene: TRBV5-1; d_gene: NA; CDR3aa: CASSSGGSQETQYF; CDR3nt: TGCGCCAGCAGCTCCGGGGGAAGCCAAGAGACCCAGTACTTC
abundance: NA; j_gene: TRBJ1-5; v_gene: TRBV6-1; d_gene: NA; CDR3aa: CASSEARARGNQPQHF; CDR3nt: TGTGCCAGCAGTGAAGCGAGGGCCCGAGGCAATCAGCCCCAGCATTTT
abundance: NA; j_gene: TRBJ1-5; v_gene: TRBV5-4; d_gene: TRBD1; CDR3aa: CASSLDRANQPQHF; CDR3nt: TGTGCCAGCAGTCTGGACAGGGCCAATCAGCCCCAGCATTTT
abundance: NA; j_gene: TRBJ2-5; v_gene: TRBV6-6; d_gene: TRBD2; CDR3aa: CASSYSTGGETQYF; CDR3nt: TGTGCCAGCAGTTACTCGACGGGAGGGGAGACCCAGTACTTC
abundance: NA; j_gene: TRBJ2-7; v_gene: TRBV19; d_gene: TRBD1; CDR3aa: CASSPPGQGSYEQYF; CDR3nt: TGTGCCAGTAGTCCCCCGGGACAGGGGTCCTACGAGCAGTACTTC
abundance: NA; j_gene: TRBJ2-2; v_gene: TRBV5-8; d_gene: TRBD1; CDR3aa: CASSFPGQGASVTGELFF; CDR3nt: TGTGCCAGCAGCTTCCCGGGACAGGGGGCTTCGGTCACCGGGGAGCTGTTTTTT
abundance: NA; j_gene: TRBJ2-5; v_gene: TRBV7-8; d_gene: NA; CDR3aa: CASDRRDSSLQETQYF; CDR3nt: TGTGCCAGCGACCGAAGGGACTCGTCATTGCAAGAGACCCAGTACTTC
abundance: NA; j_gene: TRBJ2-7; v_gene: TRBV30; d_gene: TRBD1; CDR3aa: CAWTREDRSERNF; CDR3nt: TGTGCCTGGACTAGAGAGGACAGGTCAGAAAGGAACTTC
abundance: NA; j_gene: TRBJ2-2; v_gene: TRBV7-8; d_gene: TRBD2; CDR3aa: CASSLVSGLVTGELFF; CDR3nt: TGTGCCAGCAGCTTAGTGTCGGGACTAGTAACCGGGGAGCTGTTTTTT
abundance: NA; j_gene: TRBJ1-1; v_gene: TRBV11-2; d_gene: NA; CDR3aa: CASSRAAGYTEAFF; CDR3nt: TGTGCCAGCAGCCGTGCAGCGGGCTACACTGAAGCTTTCTTT
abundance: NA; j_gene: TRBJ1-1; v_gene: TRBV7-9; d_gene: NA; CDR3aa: CASRPGTQNTEAFF; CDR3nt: TGTGCCAGCAGGCCCGGGACACAGAACACTGAAGCTTTCTTT
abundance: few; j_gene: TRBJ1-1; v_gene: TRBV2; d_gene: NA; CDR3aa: CASSEAVRAEAFF; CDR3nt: TGTGCCAGCAGTGAGGCGGTTCGTGCTGAAGCTTTCTTT
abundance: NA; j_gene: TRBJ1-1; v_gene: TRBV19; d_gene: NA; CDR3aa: CASREGNMVNTEAFF; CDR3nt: TGTGCCAGTAGGGAGGGGAATATGGTGAACACTGAAGCTTTCTTT